These 20 T cell receptor beta chains share one sample of origin, sequenced in a study of CD8+ T cells in alopecia areata. Treatment meaning: oral pan-JAK inhibitor, 5-10 mg twice daily. Sequencing used cDNA as its template, made by extracting RNA and reverse transcribing it. Produced via immunoSEQ multiplex PCR; TCRdb's table is partial and in-frame only. The sample lists 100,000 to 140,000 clones; around 84% were seen once. Sequenced material: CD8+ T cells sorted from blood, taken at week 24, from a patient treated with tofacitinib. All receptors come from a human donor with alopecia areata.

The CDR3 reads CASRLGTSGGNTQYF. CDR3 nucleotide sequence: TGTGCCAGCAGACTAGGGACTAGCGGGGGGAATACGCAGTATTTT. V gene TRBV27 combines with J gene TRBJ2-3; 15 positions match TRBD2. Germline trimming cut 6 bases from V and 7 bases from J; bases unmatched to any gene: 5. CDR3 length: 15 amino acids. Germline CDR1 is MNHEY and CDR2 is SMNVEV (reference sequence).

This clone occurred once. The V call is TRBV7-9, the J call TRBJ2-5; D gene uncertain. The CDR3 has 13 residues. The germline CDR1 and CDR2 sequences are SEHNR and FQNEAQ (reference sequence). The germline V and J ends were trimmed by 3 bases and 2 bases, with 7 bases remaining between them. The CDR3 coding sequence is TGTGCCAGCAGCTTGGGCCTTCAAGAGACCCAGTACTTC. This translates into CASSLGLQETQYF.

The chain carries TRBV7-2 and TRBJ2-1; the D gene is possibly TRBD1 (6 bases). CDR3 length: 12 residues. V was shortened by 5 bases and J by 6 bases, with 8 bases between the two germline ends. Germline assignment: CDR1 SGHTA and CDR2 FQGNSA. The CDR3, as DNA: TGTGCCAGCAGCCCACAGGGCAATGAGCAGTTCTTC. Translated, it gives CASSPQGNEQFF.

This rearrangement joins TRBV5-8 to TRBJ2-7, with D possibly being TRBD1 (5 bases). The CDR3 consists of 14 residues. Between the trimmed V and J ends, which lost 6 bases and 0 bases, there was a span of 13 bases. Germline CDR1 reads SGHTS; CDR2 reads YDEGEE. The CDR3 reads CASTPRTISYEQYF. The CDR3 bases are TGTGCCAGCACCCCAAGGACAATCTCCTACGAGCAGTACTTC.

The rearrangement uses TRBV6-5 and TRBJ2-7; D gene ambiguous. The germline V and J ends were trimmed by 6 bases and 2 bases, with 11 bases remaining between them. The CDR3 is 13 amino acids. Germline V CDR1 and CDR2: MNHEY, SVGAGI. The CDR3 coding sequence is TGTGCCAGCAGCCCGGAGTCTACCTACGAGCAGTACTTC. As protein: CASSPESTYEQYF.

The chain recombines TRBV2 with TRBJ2-5; 11 bases align to TRBD1. The CDR3 consists of 15 residues. With 5 bases clipped from V and 3 bases from J, the junction kept 5 bases outside the gene matches. In germline, CDR1 is SNHLY, CDR2 FYNNEI. The CDR3 DNA reads TGTGCCAGCAGTACCGGGACAGGGGGAAAAGAGACCCAGTACTTC. It is translated as CASSTGTGGKETQYF.

V gene TRBV4-3 combines with J gene TRBJ2-5; 9 bases fit TRBD2. Germline V gene sequence: CDR1 LGHNA, CDR2 YSLEER. The CDR3 has 16 amino acids. The V and J ends lost 3 bases and 4 bases, in that order; junction bases with no gene match: 9. The CDR3 sequence: CASSQDWASGIETQYF. DNA of the CDR3: TGCGCCAGCAGCCAGGACTGGGCTAGCGGGATAGAGACCCAGTACTTC.

The gene calls are TRBV21-1 and TRBJ2-1. TRBV21-1 is noted as a pseudogene. The CDR3 is made up of 14 amino acids. CDR3 bases: TGTGCCAGCTTTCAACGGGGGCAATACAATGAGCAGTTCTTC. Translating gives CASFQRGQYNEQFF.

This chain links TRBV13 with TRBJ2-5; 10 bases line up with TRBD2. Germline CDR1 and CDR2: PRHDT and FYEKMQ (reference sequence). V trimming: 5 bases; J trimming: 13 bases; junction bases outside the gene matches: 13. CDR3 length: 14 residues. As DNA, the CDR3 is TGTGCCAGCAGCCTCGGACTAGCGGACCAAACGTTGTACTTC. Translation: CASSLGLADQTLYF. Combining the CDR3 with reference TRBV13 and TRBJ2-5 gives the whole variable domain AAGVIQSPRHLIKEKRETATLKCYPIPRHDTVYWYQQGPGQDPQFLISFYEKMQSDKGSIPDRFSAQQFSDYHSELNMSSLELGDSALYFCASSLGLADQTLYFGPGTRLLVL.

Worth noting for this clone: Other DNA sequences in this specimen translate into the identical CDR3. The CDR3 DNA reads TGCAGCGTTGAGGGGGGAGGGAACACTGAAGCTTTCTTT. Protein product: CSVEGGGNTEAFF. This chain uses TRBV29-1 with TRBJ1-1; TRBD1 is a possible D gene (5 bases). V was pared by 3 bases and J by 1 base, with 9 bases between. The CDR3 loop spans 13 amino acids. CDR1 and CDR2 from the germline V gene are SQVTM and ANQGSEA.

The chain links TRBV30 to TRBJ1-1, with D perhaps TRBD1 (5 bases). The V and J ends lost 0 bases and 1 base respectively, with 18 bases between them. Germline V gene data show CDR1 as GTSNPN and CDR2 as SVGIG (reference sequence). CDR3 length: 17 amino acids. The CDR3 nucleotides are TGTGCCTGGAGTGTACCTGGGAGGGGATGGAGGAACACTGAAGCTTTCTTT. Translation gives CAWSVPGRGWRNTEAFF.

The chain couples TRBV7-2 to TRBJ2-7; 8 nucleotides agree with TRBD1. CDR3 length: 15 residues. V was clipped by 3 bases and J by 3 bases; unmatched bases: 7. CDR1 and CDR2 (germline): SGHTA, FQGNSA. The CDR3 bases are TGTGCCAGCAGCTTGTATGGACAGGGTGGCTACGAGCAGTACTTC. This encodes CASSLYGQGGYEQYF.

The V and J genes are TRBV18 and TRBJ2-5; tentatively, D is TRBD1 or TRBD2 (5 bases each). Germline V gene data show CDR1 as KGHSH and CDR2 as LQKENI. The V end was cut by 2 bases, the J end by 4 bases, with 5 bases between. The CDR3 loop spans 12 amino acids. CDR3 sequence (DNA): TGTGCCAGCTCACCAGGGGGAGAGACCCAGTACTTC. The encoded protein is CASSPGGETQYF.

The rearrangement joins TRBV7-8 to TRBJ1-3; D is possibly TRBD1 (6 bases). From germline, CDR1 is SGHVS and CDR2 FQNEAQ. The CDR3 is 15 amino acids. V gave up 5 bases and J gave up 0 bases, with 11 bases separating them. The CDR3 DNA reads as TGTGCCAGCAGCCTTACAGGGACCTCTGGAAACACCATATATTTT. Translation: CASSLTGTSGNTIYF.

This chain uses TRBV19 with TRBJ2-2; TRBD2 might be the D (6 bases). Per the germline V gene, CDR1 is LNHDA and CDR2 is SQIVND (reference sequence). The CDR3 has 16 residues. Trimming stripped 6 bases from V and 7 bases from J, with 21 bases between. As DNA, the CDR3 is TGTGCCAGTAGCCCGCGGGACCCGGCCGTTGGCGGGGAGCTGTTTTTT. Residues: CASSPRDPAVGGELFF.

The V gene is TRBV7-6, the J gene TRBJ2-7; D gene ambiguous. V was clipped by 6 bases and J by 4 bases, with 7 bases between them. Per germline, CDR1 SGHVS and CDR2 FNYEAQ. CDR3 length: 11 amino acids. DNA of the CDR3: TGTGCCAGCAGTTCTAAATACGAGCAGTACTTC. It specifies CASSSKYEQYF.

The chain joins TRBV4-2 to TRBJ2-1, with D uncertain. Trimming cost V 4 bases and J 0 bases, with 13 bases left between them. Germline V gives CDR1 LGHNA, CDR2 YNFKEQ. The CDR3 consists of 16 residues. DNA for the CDR3: TGTGCCAGCAGCCCCGAAGGATGGGGCTCCTACAATGAGCAGTTCTTC. As protein: CASSPEGWGSYNEQFF.

A single count supports this clone. CDR3 sequence (DNA): TGTGCCAGTAGTATAGGACTAGCGGTTGGCGAGCAGTACTTC. This gives the protein CASSIGLAVGEQYF. The rearrangement uses TRBV19 and TRBJ2-7; 9 nucleotides match TRBD2. V lost 1 base, J lost 6 bases, and 4 bases stayed unmatched. CDR1 and CDR2 from the germline V gene are LNHDA and SQIVND (reference sequence). The CDR3 totals 14 residues.

This chain joins TRBV5-4 and TRBJ2-3, with 7 bases that match TRBD1. This CDR3 is 16 amino acids long. V was clipped by 3 bases and J by 1 base; unmatched bases: 8. From germline, CDR1 is SGHNT and CDR2 YYREEE (reference sequence). Here the CDR3 DNA reads TGTGCCAGCAGCTCCTTCGACAGGGACGGCACAGATACGCAGTATTTT. As protein: CASSSFDRDGTDTQYF.

Here the CDR3 reads CASSQDVNEQFF. CDR3 nucleotides: TGCGCCAGCAGCCAAGACGTGAATGAGCAGTTCTTC. J is TRBJ2-1 and V is TRBV4-1; D unclear. Germline V lookup: CDR1 MGHRA, CDR2 YSYEKL. Trimming cost V 0 bases and J 7 bases, with 4 bases left between them. CDR3 size: 12 residues.